This T cell receptor beta chain was identified in a study of OX40 agonist ivuxolimab in advanced cancers. About the study: The treatment was a fully human IgG2 OX40 agonist, ivuxolimab. Participants averaged roughly 60 years of age (range about 23 to 79) and were around 85% male. Study-wide findings and caveats: Both blood CD4+ and CD8+ T cells showed clonal growth by week 6 at 0.1 to 3.0 mg/kg.

Profiling relied on immunoSEQ multiplex PCR, and the TCRdb table lists in-frame clones only, not all of them. This sample carries 60,000 to 70,000 clones, about 90% of them seen once, and the ten largest clones take 1.9%. Points on this clone: Its antigen remains unidentified.

CDR1 is MDHEN, CDR2 SYDVKM, per germline. V lost 4 bases, J lost 5 bases, and 2 bases stayed unmatched. The CDR3 length is 14 residues. The input for sequencing was CD4+ or CD8+ T cells sorted from blood, taken in a trial of the OX40 agonist ivuxolimab. The sequence derives from an adult with an advanced solid tumor such as melanoma, head and neck, liver or kidney cancer. The rearrangement uses TRBV28 and TRBJ1-5, with TRBD1 matching 10 bases. CDR3 loop: CASSWTGGDQPQHF. Written as DNA, the CDR3 is TGTGCCAGCAGTTGGACAGGGGGAGATCAGCCCCAGCATTTT.